Shown below are 3 T cell receptor beta chains from a single sample sequenced in a study of blood T cell repertoires in COVID-19 (dated by TCRdb to the early 2020s). Libraries were constructed by the immunoSEQ multiplex PCR assay. TCRdb took this table from immuneACCESS and kept in-frame rearrangements with V and J called. Such tables lack part of the clones; where checked against another copy, unresolved V genes explain under half of the gap, and the rest is unexplained. Across this sample there are about 140,000 clones, with 60% to 80% seen only once. The ten biggest clones cover 2.5% to 3% of the sample. Specimen: PBMCs or T cells enriched from blood (not recorded which). The receptor source for this set is a woman in her fifties or sixties who had recovered from COVID-19.

The chain combines TRBV4-2 with TRBJ2-3; no clear D. This CDR3 contains 15 residues. Trimming cost V 6 bases and J 0 bases, with 13 bases left between them. Germline V gene data show CDR1 as LGHNA and CDR2 as YNFKEQ. The CDR3 nucleotides are TGTGCCAGCAGTCGCACGCGCTCTAGCACAGATACGCAGTATTTT. Amino acids: CASSRTRSSTDTQYF.

This chain joins TRBV3-1 (or the pseudogene TRBV3-2) and TRBJ2-7; a possible D gene is TRBD1 (6 bases). The CDR3 contains 13 residues. Per germline, CDR1 LGHDT and CDR2 YNNKEL (reference sequence). Trimming took off 4 bases at V and 7 bases at J, with 14 bases between the two ends. CDR3 sequence (DNA): TGTGCCAGCAGCCCTCTAAGGGGGATGGAGCAGTACTTC. Protein product: CASSPLRGMEQYF.

V gene TRBV19 combines with J gene TRBJ2-3; TRBD2 matches at 11 bases. The ends lost 5 bases at V and 4 bases at J; junction bases unmatched: 2. CDR1 and CDR2 from the germline V gene are LNHDA and SQIVND (reference sequence). This CDR3 contains 14 residues. The CDR3 here is CASSSLAGADTQYF. Here the CDR3 DNA reads TGTGCCAGTAGTTCACTAGCGGGAGCAGATACGCAGTATTTT.